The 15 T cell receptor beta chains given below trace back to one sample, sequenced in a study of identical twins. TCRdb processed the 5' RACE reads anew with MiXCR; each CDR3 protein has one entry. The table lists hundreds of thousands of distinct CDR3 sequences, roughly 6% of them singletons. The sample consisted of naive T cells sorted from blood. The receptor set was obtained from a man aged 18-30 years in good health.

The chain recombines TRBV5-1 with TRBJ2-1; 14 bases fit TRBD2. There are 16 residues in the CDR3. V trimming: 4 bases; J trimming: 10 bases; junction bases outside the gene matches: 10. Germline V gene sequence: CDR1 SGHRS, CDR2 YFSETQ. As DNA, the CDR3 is TGCGCCAGCAGCGGATTAGGACTAGCGGGAGGAAACGAGCAGTTCTTC. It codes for CASSGLGLAGGNEQFF.

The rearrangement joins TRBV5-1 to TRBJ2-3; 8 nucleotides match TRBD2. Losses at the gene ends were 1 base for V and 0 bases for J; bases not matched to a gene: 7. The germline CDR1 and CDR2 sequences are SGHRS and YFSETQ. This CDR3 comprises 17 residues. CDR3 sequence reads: CASSLNPSGSSTDTQYF. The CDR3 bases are TGCGCCAGCAGCTTGAACCCTAGCGGGTCGAGCACAGATACGCAGTATTTT.

The CDR3 protein is CAGDRAGTGELFF. The CDR3 DNA sequence: TGTGCCGGGGACAGGGCGGGCACCGGGGAGCTGTTTTTT. The chain combines TRBV30 with TRBJ2-2; 9 nucleotides align to TRBD1. This CDR3 region has 13 residues. Germline loops: CDR1 GTSNPN, CDR2 SVGIG (reference sequence). With V trimmed by 8 bases and J by 4 bases, 5 bases remained unmatched.

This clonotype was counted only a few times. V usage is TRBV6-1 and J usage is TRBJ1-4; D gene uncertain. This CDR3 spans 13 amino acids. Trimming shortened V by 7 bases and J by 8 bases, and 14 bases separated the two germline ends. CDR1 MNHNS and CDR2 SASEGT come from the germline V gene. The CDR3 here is CASNIRVGEKLFF. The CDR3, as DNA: TGTGCCAGCAACATTAGAGTGGGGGAAAAACTGTTTTTT.

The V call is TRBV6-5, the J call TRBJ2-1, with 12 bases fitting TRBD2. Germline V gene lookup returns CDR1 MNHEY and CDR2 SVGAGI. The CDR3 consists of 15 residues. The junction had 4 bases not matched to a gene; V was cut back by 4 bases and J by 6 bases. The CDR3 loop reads CASSSWTSGTNEQFF. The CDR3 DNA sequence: TGTGCCAGCAGTTCGTGGACTAGCGGGACCAATGAGCAGTTCTTC.

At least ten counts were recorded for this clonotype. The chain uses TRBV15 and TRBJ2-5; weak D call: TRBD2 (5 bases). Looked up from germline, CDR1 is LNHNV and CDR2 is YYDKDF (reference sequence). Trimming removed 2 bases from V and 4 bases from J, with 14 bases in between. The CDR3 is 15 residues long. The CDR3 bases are TGTGCCACCAGCAGACCGGTGAGGGTTAGAGAGACCCAGTACTTC. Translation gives CATSRPVRVRETQYF.

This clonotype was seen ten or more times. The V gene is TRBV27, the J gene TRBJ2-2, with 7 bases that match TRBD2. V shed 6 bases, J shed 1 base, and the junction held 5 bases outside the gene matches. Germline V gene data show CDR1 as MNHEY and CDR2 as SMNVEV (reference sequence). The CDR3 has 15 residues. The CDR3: CASRRSGVNTGELFF. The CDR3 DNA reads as TGTGCCAGCAGGAGGAGCGGGGTGAACACCGGGGAGCTGTTTTTT.

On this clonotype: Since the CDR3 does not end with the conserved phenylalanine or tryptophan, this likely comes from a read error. In nucleotides, the CDR3 is TGCAGTGCTAGAGATGGGACAGACTACAATGAGCAGTTCTGC. Amino acids: CSARDGTDYNEQFC. This sequence joins TRBV20-1 and TRBJ2-1; 7 bases line up with TRBD1. The junction had 2 bases not matched to a gene; V was cut back by 0 bases and J by 3 bases. The germline CDR1 and CDR2 sequences are DFQATT and SNEGSKA (reference sequence). CDR3 size: 14 residues.

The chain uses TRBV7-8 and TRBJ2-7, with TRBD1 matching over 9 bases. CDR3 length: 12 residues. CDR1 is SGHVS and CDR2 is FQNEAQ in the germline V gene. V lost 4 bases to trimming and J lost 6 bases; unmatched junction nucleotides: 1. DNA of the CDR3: TGTGCCAGCAGCTCGACAGGGGGCGAGCAGTACGTC. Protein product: CASSSTGGEQYV.

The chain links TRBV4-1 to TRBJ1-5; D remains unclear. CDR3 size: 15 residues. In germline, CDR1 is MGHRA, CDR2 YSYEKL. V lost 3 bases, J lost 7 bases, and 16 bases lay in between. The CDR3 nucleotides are TGCGCCAGCAGCCACATCGGAGAGAAAGGGCAGCCCCAGCATTTT. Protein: CASSHIGEKGQPQHF.

CDR3 amino acids: CASSSEREGGDTQYF. In DNA, the CDR3 is TGTGCCAGCAGCTCAGAGCGGGAGGGGGGAGATACGCAGTATTTT. This sequence joins TRBV11-3 and TRBJ2-3, with 10 bases that match TRBD2. This CDR3 is 15 amino acids long. Germline lookup yields CDR1 SGHNT and CDR2 YENEEA. J gave up 5 bases and V 4 bases, and 6 bases lay outside the gene matches. Based on the CDR3 plus reference TRBV11-3 and TRBJ2-3, the full variable domain is EAGVVQSPRYKIIEKKQPVAFWCNPISGHNTLYWYLQNLGQGPELLIRYENEEAVDDSQLPKDRFSAERLKGVDSTLKIQPAELGDSAVYLCASSSEREGGDTQYFGPGTRLTVL.

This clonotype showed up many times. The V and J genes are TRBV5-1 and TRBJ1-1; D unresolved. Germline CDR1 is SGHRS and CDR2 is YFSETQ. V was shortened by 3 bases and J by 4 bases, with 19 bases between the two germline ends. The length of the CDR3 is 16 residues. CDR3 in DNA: TGCGCCAGCAGCTATGGGATATTCAGTCCCGGCACTGAAGCTTTCTTT. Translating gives CASSYGIFSPGTEAFF.

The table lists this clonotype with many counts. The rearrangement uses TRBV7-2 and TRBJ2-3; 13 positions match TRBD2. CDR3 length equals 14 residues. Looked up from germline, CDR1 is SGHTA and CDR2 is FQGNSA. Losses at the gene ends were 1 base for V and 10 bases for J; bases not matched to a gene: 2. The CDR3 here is CASSLELAGGPQYF. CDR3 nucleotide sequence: TGTGCCAGCAGCTTAGAACTAGCGGGAGGGCCGCAGTATTTT.

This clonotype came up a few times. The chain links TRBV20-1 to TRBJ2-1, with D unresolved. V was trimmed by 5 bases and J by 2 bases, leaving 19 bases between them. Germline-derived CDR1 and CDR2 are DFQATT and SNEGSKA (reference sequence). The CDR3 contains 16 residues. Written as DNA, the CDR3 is TGCAGTGCTCGTCGTCCCGGGCTCCGAACCTACAATGAGCAGTTCTTC. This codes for CSARRPGLRTYNEQFF.

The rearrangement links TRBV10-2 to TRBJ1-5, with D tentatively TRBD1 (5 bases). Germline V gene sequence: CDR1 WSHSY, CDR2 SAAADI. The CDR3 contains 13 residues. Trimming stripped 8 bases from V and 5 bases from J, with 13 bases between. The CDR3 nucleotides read TGCGCCAGCCAGTTGGGGGGGGATCAGCCCCAGCATTTT. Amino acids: CASQLGGDQPQHF.